What follows are 19 T cell receptor beta chains derived from one specimen sequenced in a study of T cell repertoires in cytomegalovirus infection. TCRdb analysed the reads with MiXCR anew, one entry per CDR3 protein. This table holds around 170,000 distinct CDR3 sequences, under 20% found once. The sample comprised CD8+ T cells from PBMCs. Receptors were obtained from a human donor in good health (CMV status not recorded). Some clones in this sample may be carry-over from other donors' samples.

As regards this clonotype: The junction departs from germline at one end; a sequencing error may be responsible. The chain is built from TRBV7-2 and TRBJ1-1, with D possibly being TRBD1 (5 bases). The CDR3 consists of 16 residues. Germline-derived CDR1 and CDR2 are SGHTA and FQGNSA. The CDR3 DNA reads as TGTGCCGGCAGCTTAGACGGACACCGGGCAACGACTGAAGCTTTCTTT. Its translation: CAGSLDGHRATTEAFF.

In this sample, this clonotype turned up a few times. The gene calls are TRBV5-6 and TRBJ1-2; no clear D gene. The germline CDR1 and CDR2 sequences are SGHDT and YYEEEE. Trimming shortened V by 0 bases and J by 0 bases, and 9 bases separated the two germline ends. The CDR3 loop spans 15 amino acids. The CDR3 sequence is CASSLVYRTNYGYTF. CDR3 sequence (DNA): TGTGCCAGCAGCTTGGTTTACAGAACTAACTATGGCTACACCTTC.

The rearrangement links TRBV6-2 or TRBV6-3 to TRBJ1-4; a weak D match, TRBD1 (5 bases). V lost 5 bases, J lost 7 bases, and 17 bases lay in between. The CDR3 has 15 residues. Germline V gene sequence: CDR1 MNHEY, CDR2 SVGEGT. This CDR3 reads CASSDRDGGTEKLFF. CDR3 bases: TGTGCCAGCAGTGATCGGGACGGAGGGACTGAAAAACTGTTTTTT.

The chain is built from TRBV23-1 and TRBJ2-5, with D possibly matching TRBD1 (6 bases). TRBV23-1 is flagged as an ORF with uncertain function. This CDR3 has 18 residues. Trimming removed 4 bases from V and 1 base from J, with 22 bases in between. CDR3 nucleotides: TGCGCCAGCAGTCCCCCGGACAGCCCGGCAAGTGGCCAAGAGACCCAGTACTTC. Protein: CASSPPDSPASGQETQYF.

In nucleotides, the CDR3 is TGTGCCAGCAGCTTAGCGCTCACAGTTTCGAATGAGCAGTTCTTC. It specifies CASSLALTVSNEQFF. The rearrangement joins TRBV7-6 to TRBJ2-1; D call uncertain. CDR1 and CDR2 (germline): SGHVS, FNYEAQ. Trimming took off 0 bases at V and 7 bases at J, with 13 bases between the two ends. The CDR3 covers 15 residues.

V and J are TRBV29-1 and TRBJ1-1, with 7 nucleotides matching TRBD1. This CDR3 contains 12 residues. V was clipped by 4 bases and J by 5 bases; unmatched bases: 4. Germline-derived CDR1 and CDR2 are SQVTM and ANQGSEA. CDR3 DNA sequence: TGCAGCGTTGGAACAGGGGCTACTGAAGCTTTCTTT. Its protein product is CSVGTGATEAFF. The variable domain in full, with the rest retrieved from reference TRBV29-1 and TRBJ1-1, is SAVISQKPSRDICQRGTSLTIQCQVDSQVTMMFWYRQQPGQSLTLIATANQGSEATYESGFVIDKFPISRPNLTFSTLTVSNMSPEDSSIYLCSVGTGATEAFFGQGTRLTVV.

This clonotype occurred a few times. V gene TRBV20-1 combines with J gene TRBJ1-2, with D perhaps TRBD1 (5 bases). Trimming pared 5 bases from V and 0 bases from J, leaving 10 bases between. This CDR3 has 13 residues. CDR1 DFQATT and CDR2 SNEGSKA come from the germline V gene (reference sequence). The CDR3 sequence: CSAPEGSNYGYTF. As DNA, the CDR3 is TGCAGTGCTCCCGAGGGGTCTAACTATGGCTACACCTTC.

This clonotype has only a few counts. V gene TRBV28 combines with J gene TRBJ1-4, with D unclear. The V gene lost 2 bases and the J gene lost 5 bases, with 9 bases spanning the gap. Germline-derived CDR1 and CDR2 are MDHEN and SYDVKM. The CDR3 length is 14 residues. CDR3 amino acids: CASSLRRRNEKLFF. CDR3 sequence (DNA): TGTGCCAGCAGTTTACGCAGACGCAATGAAAAACTGTTTTTT.

This chain links TRBV7-9 with TRBJ2-1, with D possibly TRBD2 on 6 matching bases. CDR3 length equals 14 residues. V lost 5 bases, J lost 5 bases, and 13 bases lay in between. Germline values: CDR1 SEHNR, CDR2 FQNEAQ (reference sequence). CDR3 DNA sequence: TGTGCCAGCAGCCCTCGGACTATCCACAATGAGCAGTTCTTC. Its protein product is CASSPRTIHNEQFF. Using reference TRBV7-9 and TRBJ2-1 for the parts outside the CDR3, the full variable domain is DTGVSQNPRHKITKRGQNVTFRCDPISEHNRLYWYRQTLGQGPEFLTYFQNEAQLEKSRLLSDRFSAERPKGSFSTLEIQRTEQGDSAMYLCASSPRTIHNEQFFGPGTRLTVL.

This clonotype has just a few counts. The chain joins TRBV29-1 to TRBJ2-7; D is perhaps TRBD2 (6 bases). V lost 4 bases and J lost 0, with 10 bases in between. The CDR3 has 13 amino acids. The V gene's germline CDR1 is SQVTM and CDR2 ANQGSEA. The CDR3 DNA reads as TGCAGCGTTGGGAGGGGAAGCTCCTACGAGCAGTACTTC. It translates to CSVGRGSSYEQYF.

The V and J genes are TRBV7-8 and TRBJ2-5; D might be TRBD2 (5 bases). This CDR3 region has 15 residues. CDR1 SGHVS and CDR2 FQNEAQ come from the germline V gene. V shed 1 base and J shed 4 bases, with 13 bases lying between them. The CDR3 region has the DNA TGTGCCAGCAGCTTAGAAGCTCTAGCTCGAGAGACCCAGTACTTC. Translating gives CASSLEALARETQYF.

The table lists this clonotype with a few counts. The V call is TRBV19, the J call TRBJ1-6, with D possibly being TRBD1 (5 bases). From germline, CDR1 is LNHDA and CDR2 SQIVND (reference sequence). The CDR3 has 13 residues. Trimming cost V 3 bases and J 9 bases, with 9 bases left between them. CDR3 region: CASSISGISPLHF. As DNA, the CDR3 is TGTGCCAGTAGTATCTCAGGGATTTCACCCCTCCACTTT.

This clonotype showed up many times. The chain uses TRBV7-2 and TRBJ2-5, with D possibly TRBD1 on 5 matching bases. This CDR3 has 14 amino acids. Germline lookup yields CDR1 SGHTA and CDR2 FQGNSA. Trimming took off 3 bases at V and 1 base at J, with 9 bases between the two ends. The CDR3 here is CASSFNQGQETQYF. The CDR3 nucleotides are TGTGCCAGCAGCTTTAACCAGGGCCAAGAGACCCAGTACTTC.

This chain uses TRBV7-3 with TRBJ2-2; TRBD2 agrees at 12 bases. Germline V gene sequence: CDR1 SGHTA, CDR2 FQGTGA. Losses at the gene ends were 5 bases for V and 4 bases for J; bases not matched to a gene: 5. This CDR3 is built from 16 residues. The DNA of the CDR3 is TGTGCCAGCAGCCTCTCTAGCGGGGGGGGCACCGGGGAGCTGTTTTTT. Protein product: CASSLSSGGGTGELFF.

This clonotype was seen only a few times. This rearrangement joins TRBV10-3 to TRBJ2-7; perhaps TRBD1 as D (7 bases). Trimming took 10 bases from V and 4 from J, leaving 23 bases between them. The CDR3 loop spans 15 amino acids. Germline V lookup: CDR1 ENHRY, CDR2 SYGVKD. CDR3 sequence reads: CATLSDRATRYEQYF. In nucleotides, the CDR3 is TGTGCCACCCTATCCGACAGGGCGACTAGATACGAGCAGTACTTC.

This clonotype was seen more than once but under ten times. The genes are TRBV20-1 and TRBJ1-5; D not resolved. This CDR3 contains 8 residues. Germline lookup yields CDR1 DFQATT and CDR2 SNEGSKA (reference sequence). The CDR3 region is CRRTAQHF. The CDR3 coding sequence is TGCAGGCGCACGGCCCAGCATTTT.

The chain combines TRBV28 with TRBJ1-1; 7 bases agree with TRBD1. V gave up 6 bases and J gave up 1 base; unmatched junction bases: 11. CDR3 length equals 16 residues. Germline V gives CDR1 MDHEN, CDR2 SYDVKM. As DNA, the CDR3 is TGTGCCAGCAGCTGGACAGGAGCTACTTCGAACACTGAAGCTTTCTTT. This translates into CASSWTGATSNTEAFF.

DNA of the CDR3: TGTGCCAGCAGTTACTCGCTTGGACAGGGTGAAAAACTGTTTTTT. The encoded protein is CASSYSLGQGEKLFF. V and J are TRBV6-5 and TRBJ1-4; 8 bases are shared with TRBD1. There are 15 residues in the CDR3. Germline V lookup: CDR1 MNHEY, CDR2 SVGAGI. The ends lost 0 bases at V and 7 bases at J; junction bases unmatched: 4.

This sequence joins TRBV28 and TRBJ2-1; D unresolved. The CDR3 totals 16 residues. Per the germline V gene, CDR1 is MDHEN and CDR2 is SYDVKM. V shed 6 bases and J shed 0 bases, with 15 bases lying between them. The CDR3 spells CASSMNPWGSYNEQFF. CDR3 DNA sequence: TGTGCCAGCAGCATGAATCCTTGGGGCTCCTACAATGAGCAGTTCTTC. The whole variable domain, remainder taken from reference TRBV28 and TRBJ2-1, is DVKVTQSSRYLVKRTGEKVFLECVQDMDHENMFWYRQDPGLGLRLIYFSYDVKMKEKGDIPEGYSVSREKKERFSLILESASTNQTSMYLCASSMNPWGSYNEQFFGPGTRLTVL.